The 2 T cell receptor beta chains below were found in one sample sequenced in a study of blood T cell repertoires in COVID-19. The data were produced by immunoSEQ multiplex PCR, yet TCRdb's version contains in-frame clones alone and is incomplete. Of more than 250,000 clones listed, 85% to 90% are singletons. Sequences were obtained from peripheral blood. The receptors originated from a woman aged 45-65 years with COVID-19, enrolled during active disease.

The chain links TRBV6-5 to TRBJ2-5; tentatively, D is TRBD1 (5 bases). Trimming removed 7 bases from V and 2 bases from J, with 8 bases in between. The V gene's germline CDR1 is MNHEY and CDR2 SVGAGI. CDR3 length: 12 amino acids. CDR3 residues: CASKDIQETQYF. CDR3 bases: TGTGCCAGCAAGGACATACAAGAGACCCAGTACTTC.

The chain is built from TRBV19 and TRBJ2-7, with 7 bases lining up with TRBD2. CDR1 LNHDA and CDR2 SQIVND come from the germline V gene (reference sequence). The CDR3 totals 14 residues. V dropped 1 base and J dropped 7; count of bases not matched to a gene: 7. The CDR3 sequence is CASSIGGSASEQYF. The CDR3 DNA reads as TGTGCCAGTAGTATAGGCGGGAGTGCGTCTGAGCAGTACTTC.